The entry that follows covers one T cell receptor beta chain sequence. These data originate in a study of control samples from healthy donors and cancer patients. Using immunoSEQ multiplex PCR, the repertoire was profiled, and TCRdb retains in-frame clones only, with some absent. The sample records about 100,000 clones, about 91% being singletons. Trimming took off 0 bases at V and 10 bases at J, with 19 bases between the two ends. Germline CDR1 and CDR2: LGHNA and YNFKEQ. This CDR3 comprises 15 residues. This receptor was taken from a man aged 30 to 45 in good health. This chain joins TRBV4-2 and TRBJ2-7; tentatively, D is TRBD2 (5 bases). Sequencing input: blood. DNA for the CDR3: TGTGCCAGCAGCCAAGAGGGATCCCTCAGCGGCCCTCAGTACTTC. Its protein is CASSQEGSLSGPQYF.